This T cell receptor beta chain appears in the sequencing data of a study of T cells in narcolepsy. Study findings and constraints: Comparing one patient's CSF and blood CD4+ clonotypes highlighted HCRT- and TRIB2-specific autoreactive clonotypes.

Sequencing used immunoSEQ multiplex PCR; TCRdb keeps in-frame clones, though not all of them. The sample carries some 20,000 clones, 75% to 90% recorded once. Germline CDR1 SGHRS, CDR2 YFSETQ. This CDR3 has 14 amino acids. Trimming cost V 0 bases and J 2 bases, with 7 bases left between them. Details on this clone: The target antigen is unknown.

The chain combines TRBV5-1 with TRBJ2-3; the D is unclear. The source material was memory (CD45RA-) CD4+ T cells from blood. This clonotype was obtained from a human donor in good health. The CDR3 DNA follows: TGCGCCAGCAGCTTGGATCAGGCCACAGATACGCAGTATTTT. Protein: CASSLDQATDTQYF. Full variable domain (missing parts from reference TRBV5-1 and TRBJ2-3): KAGVTQTPRYLIKTRGQQVTLSCSPISGHRSVSWYQQTPGQGLQFLFEYFSETQRNKGNFPGRFSGRQFSNSRSEMNVSTLELGDSALYLCASSLDQATDTQYFGPGTRLTVL.